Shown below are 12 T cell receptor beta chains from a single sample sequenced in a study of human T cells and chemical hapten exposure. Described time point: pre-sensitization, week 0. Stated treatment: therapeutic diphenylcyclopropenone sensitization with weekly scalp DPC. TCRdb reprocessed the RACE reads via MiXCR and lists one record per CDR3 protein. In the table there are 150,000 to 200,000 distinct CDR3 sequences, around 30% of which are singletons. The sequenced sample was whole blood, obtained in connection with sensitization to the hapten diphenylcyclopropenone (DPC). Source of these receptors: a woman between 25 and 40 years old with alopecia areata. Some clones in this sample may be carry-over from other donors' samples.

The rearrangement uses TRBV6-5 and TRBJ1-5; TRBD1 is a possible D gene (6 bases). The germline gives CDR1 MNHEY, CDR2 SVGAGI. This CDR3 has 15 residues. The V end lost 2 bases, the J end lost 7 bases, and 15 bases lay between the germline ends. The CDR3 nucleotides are TGTGCCAGCAGTTACACAACAGGGTCCGAACAGCCCCAGCATTTT. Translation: CASSYTTGSEQPQHF.

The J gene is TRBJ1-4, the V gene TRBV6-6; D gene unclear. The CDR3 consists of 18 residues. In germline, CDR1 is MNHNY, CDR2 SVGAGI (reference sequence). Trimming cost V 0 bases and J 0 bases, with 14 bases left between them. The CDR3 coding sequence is TGTGCCAGCAGTTACTCGAGGGTAGCACTTGCAACTAATGAAAAACTGTTTTTT. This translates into CASSYSRVALATNEKLFF.

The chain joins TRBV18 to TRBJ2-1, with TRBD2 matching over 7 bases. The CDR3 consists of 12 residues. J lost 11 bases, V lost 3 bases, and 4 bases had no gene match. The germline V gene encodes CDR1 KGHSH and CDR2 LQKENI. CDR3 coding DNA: TGTGCCAGCTCACCCGAGCGGGGACAGCAGTTCTTC. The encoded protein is CASSPERGQQFF.

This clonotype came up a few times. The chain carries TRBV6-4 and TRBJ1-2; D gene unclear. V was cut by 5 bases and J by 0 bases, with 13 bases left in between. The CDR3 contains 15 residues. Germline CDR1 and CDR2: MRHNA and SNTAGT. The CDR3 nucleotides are TGTGCCAGCAGTCCCGACGGTTCCCCTAACTATGGCTACACCTTC. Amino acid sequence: CASSPDGSPNYGYTF.

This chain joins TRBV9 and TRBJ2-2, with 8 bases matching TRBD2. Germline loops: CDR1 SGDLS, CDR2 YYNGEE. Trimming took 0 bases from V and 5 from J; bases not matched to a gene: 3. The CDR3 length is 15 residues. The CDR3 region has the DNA TGTGCCAGCAGCGTAGACGGGGGGGCGACCGGGGAGCTGTTTTTT. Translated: CASSVDGGATGELFF. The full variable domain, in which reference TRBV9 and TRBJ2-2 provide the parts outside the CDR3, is DSGVTQTPKHLITATGQRVTLRCSPRSGDLSVYWYQQSLDQGLQFLIQYYNGEERAKGNILERFSAQQFPDLHSELNLSSLELGDSALYFCASSVDGGATGELFFGEGSRLTVL.

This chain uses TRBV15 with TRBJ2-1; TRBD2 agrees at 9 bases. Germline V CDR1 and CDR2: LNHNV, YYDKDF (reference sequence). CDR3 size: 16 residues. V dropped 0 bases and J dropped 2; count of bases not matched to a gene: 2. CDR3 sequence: CATSRDLAGTYNEQFF. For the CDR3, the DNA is TGTGCCACCAGCAGAGATCTAGCGGGAACCTACAATGAGCAGTTCTTC.

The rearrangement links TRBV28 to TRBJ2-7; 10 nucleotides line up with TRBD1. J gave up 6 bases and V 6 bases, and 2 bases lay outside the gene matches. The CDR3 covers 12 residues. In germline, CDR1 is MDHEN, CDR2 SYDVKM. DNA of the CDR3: TGTGCCAGCAGGGGACAGGGGACCGAGCAGTACTTC. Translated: CASRGQGTEQYF.

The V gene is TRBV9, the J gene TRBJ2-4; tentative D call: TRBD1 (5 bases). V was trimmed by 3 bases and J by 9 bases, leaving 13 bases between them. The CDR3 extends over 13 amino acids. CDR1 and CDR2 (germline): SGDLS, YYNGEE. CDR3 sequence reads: CASSDTGHGIQYF. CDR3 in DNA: TGTGCCAGCAGCGATACAGGACACGGCATTCAGTACTTC.

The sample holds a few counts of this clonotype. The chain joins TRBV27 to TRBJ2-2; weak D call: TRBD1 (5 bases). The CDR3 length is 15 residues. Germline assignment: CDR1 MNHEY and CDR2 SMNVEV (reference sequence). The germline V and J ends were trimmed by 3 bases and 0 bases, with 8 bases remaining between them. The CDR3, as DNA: TGTGCCAGCAGTTTCAGGACACCGAACACCGGGGAGCTGTTTTTT. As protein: CASSFRTPNTGELFF.

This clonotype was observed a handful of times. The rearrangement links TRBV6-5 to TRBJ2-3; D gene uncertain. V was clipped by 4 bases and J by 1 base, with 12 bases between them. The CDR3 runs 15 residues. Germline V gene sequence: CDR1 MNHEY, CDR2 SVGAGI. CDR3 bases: TGTGCCAGCAGTTCCGGACCCACGGGCACAGATACGCAGTATTTT. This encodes CASSSGPTGTDTQYF.

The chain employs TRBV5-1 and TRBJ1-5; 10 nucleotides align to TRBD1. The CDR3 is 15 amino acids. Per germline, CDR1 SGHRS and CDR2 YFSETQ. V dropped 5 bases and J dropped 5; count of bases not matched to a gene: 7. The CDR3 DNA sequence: TGCGCCAGCAGGAGGGACAGGGGATTGGATCAGCCCCAGCATTTT. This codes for CASRRDRGLDQPQHF.

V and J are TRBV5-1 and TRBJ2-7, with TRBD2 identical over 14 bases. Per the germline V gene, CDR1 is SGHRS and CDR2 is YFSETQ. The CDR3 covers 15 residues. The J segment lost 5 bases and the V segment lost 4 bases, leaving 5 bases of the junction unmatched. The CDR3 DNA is TGCGCCAGCAGCATGGGACTAGCGGGAGCCAACGAGCAGTACTTC. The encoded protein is CASSMGLAGANEQYF.